This record covers a single T cell receptor (beta chain). Its antigen remains unidentified. Germline CDR1 GTSNPN, CDR2 SVGIG (reference sequence). This CDR3 comprises 13 residues. V gave up 3 bases and J gave up 8 bases, with 14 bases separating them. The data are from a study of CD8+ T cells in alopecia areata. Findings and limits, study-wide: Higher clonality was seen in lesional scalp than in normal scalp, especially in alopecia totalis/universalis.

Sequencing templates came from extracted RNA that was reverse transcribed into cDNA. TCRdb's table, derived via immunoSEQ multiplex PCR, lists solely in-frame clones and lacks some. The sample records hundreds of thousands of clones, under 80% being singletons. The material sequenced was CD4+ T cells sorted from blood, taken at week 0. The rearrangement uses TRBV30 and TRBJ2-1, with D perhaps TRBD1 or TRBD2 (5 bases each). This receptor was taken from a human donor with alopecia areata. In nucleotides, the CDR3 is TGTGCCTGGAGACTAGAGGGGTGGGATGAGCAGTTCTTC. It codes for CAWRLEGWDEQFF.